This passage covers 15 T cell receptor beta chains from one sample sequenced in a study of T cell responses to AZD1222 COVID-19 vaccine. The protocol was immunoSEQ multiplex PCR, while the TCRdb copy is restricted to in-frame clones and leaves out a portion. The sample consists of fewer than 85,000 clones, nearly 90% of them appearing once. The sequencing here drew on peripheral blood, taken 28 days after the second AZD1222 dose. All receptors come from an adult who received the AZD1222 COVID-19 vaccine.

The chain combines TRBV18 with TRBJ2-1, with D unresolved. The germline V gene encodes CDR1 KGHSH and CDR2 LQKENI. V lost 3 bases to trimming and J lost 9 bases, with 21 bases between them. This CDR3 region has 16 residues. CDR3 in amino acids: CASSPQDGSSWVEQFF. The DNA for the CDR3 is TGTGCCAGCTCACCGCAGGACGGATCCTCCTGGGTTGAGCAGTTCTTC. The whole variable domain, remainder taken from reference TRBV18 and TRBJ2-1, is NAGVMQNPRHLVRRRGQEARLRCSPMKGHSHVYWYRQLPEEGLKFMVYLQKENIIDESGMPKERFSAEFPKEGPSILRIQQVVRGDSAAYFCASSPQDGSSWVEQFFGPGTRLTVL.

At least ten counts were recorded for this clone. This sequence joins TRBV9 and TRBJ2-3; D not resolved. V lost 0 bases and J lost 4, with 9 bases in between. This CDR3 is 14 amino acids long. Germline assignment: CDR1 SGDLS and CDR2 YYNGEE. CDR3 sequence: CASSVGRNADTQYF. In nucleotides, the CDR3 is TGTGCCAGCAGCGTAGGGCGGAACGCAGATACGCAGTATTTT.

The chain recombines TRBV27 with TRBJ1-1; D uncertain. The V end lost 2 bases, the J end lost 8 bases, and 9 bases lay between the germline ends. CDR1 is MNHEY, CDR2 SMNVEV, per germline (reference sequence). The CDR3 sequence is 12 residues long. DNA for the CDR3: TGTGCCAGCAGTTTAAAGGGAGGCGAAGCTTTCTTT. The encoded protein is CASSLKGGEAFF.

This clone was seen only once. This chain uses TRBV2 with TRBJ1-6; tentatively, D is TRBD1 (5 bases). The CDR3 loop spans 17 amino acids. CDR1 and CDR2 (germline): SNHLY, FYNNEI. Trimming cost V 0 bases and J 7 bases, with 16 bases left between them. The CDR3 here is CASSEAGVAGKNSPLHF. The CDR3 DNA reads TGTGCCAGCAGTGAAGCAGGGGTGGCAGGGAAGAATTCACCCCTCCACTTT.

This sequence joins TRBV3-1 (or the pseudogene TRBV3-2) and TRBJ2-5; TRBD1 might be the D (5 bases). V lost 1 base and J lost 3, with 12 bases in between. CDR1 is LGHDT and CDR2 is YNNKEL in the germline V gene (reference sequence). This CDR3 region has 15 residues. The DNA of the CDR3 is TGTGCCAGCAGCCAAGGCAGGGTAGCAAAAGAGACCCAGTACTTC. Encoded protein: CASSQGRVAKETQYF.

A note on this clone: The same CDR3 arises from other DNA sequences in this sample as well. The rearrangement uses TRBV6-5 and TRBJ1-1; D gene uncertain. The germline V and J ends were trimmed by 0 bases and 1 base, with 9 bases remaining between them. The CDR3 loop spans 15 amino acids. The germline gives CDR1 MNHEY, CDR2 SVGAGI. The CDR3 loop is CASSYSSRGNTEAFF. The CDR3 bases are TGTGCCAGCAGTTACTCCTCCCGGGGGAACACTGAAGCTTTCTTT.

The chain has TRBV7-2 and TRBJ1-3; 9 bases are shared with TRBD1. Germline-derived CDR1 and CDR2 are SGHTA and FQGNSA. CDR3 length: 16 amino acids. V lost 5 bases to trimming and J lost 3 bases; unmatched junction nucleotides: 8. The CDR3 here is CASSQDRGLGGNTIYF. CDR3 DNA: TGTGCCAGCAGCCAGGACAGGGGCCTAGGTGGAAACACCATATATTTT.

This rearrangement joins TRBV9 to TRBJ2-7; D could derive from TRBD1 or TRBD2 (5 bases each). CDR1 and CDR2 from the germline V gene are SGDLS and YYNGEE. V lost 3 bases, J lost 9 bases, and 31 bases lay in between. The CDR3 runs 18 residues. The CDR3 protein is CASSETRDRPIFALVQYF. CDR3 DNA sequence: TGTGCCAGCAGCGAAACCCGGGACCGCCCGATTTTTGCCCTGGTGCAGTACTTC.

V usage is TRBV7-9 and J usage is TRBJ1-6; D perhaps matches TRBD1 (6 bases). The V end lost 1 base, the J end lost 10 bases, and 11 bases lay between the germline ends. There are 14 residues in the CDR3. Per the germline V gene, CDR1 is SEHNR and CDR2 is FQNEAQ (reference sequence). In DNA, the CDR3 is TGTGCCAGCAGCTTAGAAACAGGGAAATCACCCCTCCACTTT. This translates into CASSLETGKSPLHF.

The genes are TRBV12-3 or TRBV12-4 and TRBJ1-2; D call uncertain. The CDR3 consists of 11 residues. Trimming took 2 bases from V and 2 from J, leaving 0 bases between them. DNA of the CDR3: TGTGCCAGCAGTTTAAACTATGGCTACACCTTC. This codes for CASSLNYGYTF.

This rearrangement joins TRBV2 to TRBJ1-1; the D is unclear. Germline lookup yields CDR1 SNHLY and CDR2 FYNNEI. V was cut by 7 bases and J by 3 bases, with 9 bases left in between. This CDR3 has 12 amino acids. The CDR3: CASTRTYTEAFF. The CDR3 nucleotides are TGTGCCAGCACCAGGACCTACACTGAAGCTTTCTTT.

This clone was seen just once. CDR3 region: CASSYDGPLGEQYF. For the CDR3, the DNA is TGTGCCAGCAGCTATGACGGCCCCTTGGGAGAGCAGTACTTC. The chain links TRBV5-6 to TRBJ2-7; D uncertain. The germline gives CDR1 SGHDT, CDR2 YYEEEE. Trimming took off 3 bases at V and 7 bases at J, with 17 bases between the two ends. The CDR3 is made up of 14 amino acids.

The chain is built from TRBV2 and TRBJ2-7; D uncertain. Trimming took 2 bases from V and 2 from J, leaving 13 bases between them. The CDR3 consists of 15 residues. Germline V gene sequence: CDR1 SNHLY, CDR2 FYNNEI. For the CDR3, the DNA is TGTGCCAGCAGTGAAAGGCCTGCTGGGACCTACGAGCAGTACTTC. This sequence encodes CASSERPAGTYEQYF. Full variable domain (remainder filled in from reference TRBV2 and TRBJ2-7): EPEVTQTPSHQVTQMGQEVILRCVPISNHLYFYWYRQILGQKVEFLVSFYNNEISEKSEIFDDQFSVERPDGSNFTLKIRSTKLEDSAMYFCASSERPAGTYEQYFGPGTRLTVT.

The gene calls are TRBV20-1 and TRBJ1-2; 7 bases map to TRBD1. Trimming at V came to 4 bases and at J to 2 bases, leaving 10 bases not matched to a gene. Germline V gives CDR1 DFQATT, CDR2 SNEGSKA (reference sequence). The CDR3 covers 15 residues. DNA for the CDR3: TGCAGTGCTAATGAACGGACAGGCGGGAACTATGGCTACACCTTC. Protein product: CSANERTGGNYGYTF.

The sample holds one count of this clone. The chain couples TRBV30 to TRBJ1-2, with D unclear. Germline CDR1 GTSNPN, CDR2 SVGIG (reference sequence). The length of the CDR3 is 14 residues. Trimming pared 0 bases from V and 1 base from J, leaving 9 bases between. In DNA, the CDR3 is TGTGCCTGGAGTGTCTTAGCGATTAACTATGGCTACACCTTC. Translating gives CAWSVLAINYGYTF. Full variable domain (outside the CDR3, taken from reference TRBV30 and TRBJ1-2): SQTIHQWPATLVQPVGSPLSLECTVEGTSNPNLYWYRQAAGRGLQLLFYSVGIGQISSEVPQNLSASRPQDRQFILSSKKLLLSDSGFYLCAWSVLAINYGYTFGSGTRLTVV.